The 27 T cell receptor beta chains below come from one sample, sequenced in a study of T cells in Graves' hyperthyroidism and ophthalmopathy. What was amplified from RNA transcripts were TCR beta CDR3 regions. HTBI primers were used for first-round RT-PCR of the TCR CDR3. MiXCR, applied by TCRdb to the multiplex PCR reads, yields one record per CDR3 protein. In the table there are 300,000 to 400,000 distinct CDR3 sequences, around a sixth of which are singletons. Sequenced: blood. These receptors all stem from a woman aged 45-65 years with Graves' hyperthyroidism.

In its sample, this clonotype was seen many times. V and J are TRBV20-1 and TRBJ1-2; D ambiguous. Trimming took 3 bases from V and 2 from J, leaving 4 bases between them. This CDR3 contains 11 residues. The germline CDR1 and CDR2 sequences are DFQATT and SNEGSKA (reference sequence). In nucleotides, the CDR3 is TGCAGTGCTAGCGGGAACTATGGCTACACCTTC. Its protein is CSASGNYGYTF.

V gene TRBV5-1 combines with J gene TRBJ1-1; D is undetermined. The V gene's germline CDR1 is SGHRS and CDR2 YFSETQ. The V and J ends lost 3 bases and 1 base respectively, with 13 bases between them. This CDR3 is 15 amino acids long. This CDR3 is CASSWSGTGNTEAFF. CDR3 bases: TGCGCCAGCAGCTGGTCCGGAACGGGGAACACTGAAGCTTTCTTT.

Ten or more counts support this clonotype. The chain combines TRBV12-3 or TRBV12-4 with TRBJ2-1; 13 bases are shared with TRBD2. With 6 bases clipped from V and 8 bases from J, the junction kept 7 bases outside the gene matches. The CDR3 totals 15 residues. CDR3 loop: CASSGLAGVAHEQFF. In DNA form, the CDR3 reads TGTGCCAGCAGCGGACTAGCGGGAGTCGCCCATGAGCAGTTCTTC.

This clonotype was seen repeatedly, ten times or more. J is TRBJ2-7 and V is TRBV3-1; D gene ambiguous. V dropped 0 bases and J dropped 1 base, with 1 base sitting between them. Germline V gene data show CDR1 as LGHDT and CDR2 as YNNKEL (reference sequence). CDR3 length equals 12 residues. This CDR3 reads CASSQDSYEQYF. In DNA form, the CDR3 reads TGTGCCAGCAGCCAAGATTCCTACGAGCAGTACTTC.

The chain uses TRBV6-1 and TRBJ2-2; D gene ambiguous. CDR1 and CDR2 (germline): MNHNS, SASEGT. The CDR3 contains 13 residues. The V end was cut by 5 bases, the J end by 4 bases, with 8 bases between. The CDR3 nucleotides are TGTGCCAGCAGTTTCTGGGGCACCGGGGAGCTGTTTTTT. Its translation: CASSFWGTGELFF.

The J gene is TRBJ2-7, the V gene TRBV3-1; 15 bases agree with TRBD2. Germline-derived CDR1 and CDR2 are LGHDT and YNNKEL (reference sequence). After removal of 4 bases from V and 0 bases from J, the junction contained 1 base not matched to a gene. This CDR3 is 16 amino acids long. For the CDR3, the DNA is TGTGCCAGCAGCCCGGGACTAGCGGGAGGCTCCTACGAGCAGTACTTC. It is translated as CASSPGLAGGSYEQYF.

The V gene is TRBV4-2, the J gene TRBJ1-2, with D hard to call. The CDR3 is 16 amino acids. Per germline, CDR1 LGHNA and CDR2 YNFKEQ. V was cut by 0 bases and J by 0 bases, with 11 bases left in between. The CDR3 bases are TGTGCCAGCAGCCAAGATAGACCGATAGCTAACTATGGCTACACCTTC. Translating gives CASSQDRPIANYGYTF.

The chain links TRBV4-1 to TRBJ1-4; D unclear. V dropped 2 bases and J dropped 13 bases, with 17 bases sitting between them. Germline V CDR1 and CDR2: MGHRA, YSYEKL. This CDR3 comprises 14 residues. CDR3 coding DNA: TGCGCCAGCAGCCAATTCCCGGGCCCCTCGACACTGTTTTTT. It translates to CASSQFPGPSTLFF.

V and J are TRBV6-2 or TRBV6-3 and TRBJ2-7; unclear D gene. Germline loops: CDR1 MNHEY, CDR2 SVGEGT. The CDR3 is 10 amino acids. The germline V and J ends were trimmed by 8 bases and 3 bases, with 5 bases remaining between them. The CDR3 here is CASGFYEQYV. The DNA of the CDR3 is TGTGCCAGCGGCTTCTACGAGCAGTACGTC.

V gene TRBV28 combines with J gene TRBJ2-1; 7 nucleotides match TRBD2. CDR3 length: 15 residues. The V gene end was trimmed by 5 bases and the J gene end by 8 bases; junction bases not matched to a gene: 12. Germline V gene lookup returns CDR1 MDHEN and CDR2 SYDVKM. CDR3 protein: CASSTRTSLRDEQFF. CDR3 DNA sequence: TGTGCCAGCAGTACCCGGACTAGTCTCCGAGATGAGCAGTTCTTC.

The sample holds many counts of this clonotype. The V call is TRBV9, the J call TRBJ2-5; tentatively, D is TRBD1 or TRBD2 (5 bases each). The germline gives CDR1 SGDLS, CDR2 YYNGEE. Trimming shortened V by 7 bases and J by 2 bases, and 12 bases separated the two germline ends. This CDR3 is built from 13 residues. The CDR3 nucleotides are TGTGCCAGCTCGTGGGGGAGTCAAGAGACCCAGTACTTC. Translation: CASSWGSQETQYF.

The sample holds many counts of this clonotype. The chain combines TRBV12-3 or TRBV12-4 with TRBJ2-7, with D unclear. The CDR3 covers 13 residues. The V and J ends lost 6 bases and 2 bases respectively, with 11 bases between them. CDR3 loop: CASSALVTYEQYF. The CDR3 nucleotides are TGTGCCAGCAGCGCCCTAGTAACCTACGAGCAGTACTTC.

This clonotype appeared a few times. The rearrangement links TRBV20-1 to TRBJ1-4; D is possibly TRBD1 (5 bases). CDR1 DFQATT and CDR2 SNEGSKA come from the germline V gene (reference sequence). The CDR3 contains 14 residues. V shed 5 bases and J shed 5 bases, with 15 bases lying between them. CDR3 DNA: TGCAGTGCTGTCCCCGGGACGGTCAATGAAAAACTGTTTTTT. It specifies CSAVPGTVNEKLFF.

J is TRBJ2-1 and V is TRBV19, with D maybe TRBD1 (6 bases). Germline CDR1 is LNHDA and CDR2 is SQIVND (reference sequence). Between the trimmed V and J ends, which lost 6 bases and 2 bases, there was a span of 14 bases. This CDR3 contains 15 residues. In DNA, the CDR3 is TGTGCCAGTAGCCTGGGCAGGGGACCCTACAATGAGCAGTTCTTC. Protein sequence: CASSLGRGPYNEQFF.

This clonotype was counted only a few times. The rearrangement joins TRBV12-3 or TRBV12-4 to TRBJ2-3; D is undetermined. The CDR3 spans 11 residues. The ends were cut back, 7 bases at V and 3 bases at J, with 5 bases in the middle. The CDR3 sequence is CASKLTDTQYF. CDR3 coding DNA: TGTGCCAGCAAACTTACAGATACGCAGTATTTT.

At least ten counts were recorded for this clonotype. The CDR3 is CSARDGESSTDTQYF. The CDR3 coding sequence is TGCAGTGCTAGAGATGGGGAGTCTAGCACAGATACGCAGTATTTT. This chain uses TRBV20-1 with TRBJ2-3; the D gene is possibly TRBD2 (5 bases). The V gene's germline CDR1 is DFQATT and CDR2 SNEGSKA (reference sequence). The CDR3 is 15 amino acids. Trimming left V 0 bases short and J 0 bases short, with 10 bases between.

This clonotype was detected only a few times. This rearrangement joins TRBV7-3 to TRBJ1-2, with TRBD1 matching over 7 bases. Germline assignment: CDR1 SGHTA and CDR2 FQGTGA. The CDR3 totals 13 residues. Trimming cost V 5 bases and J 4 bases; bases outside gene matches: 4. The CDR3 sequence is CASSEAGGYGYTF. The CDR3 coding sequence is TGTGCCAGCAGCGAAGCAGGGGGCTATGGCTACACCTTC. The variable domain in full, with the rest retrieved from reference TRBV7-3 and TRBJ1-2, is GAGVSQTPSNKVTEKGKYVELRCDPISGHTALYWYRQSLGQGPEFLIYFQGTGAADDSGLPNDRFFAVRPEGSVSTLKIQRTERGDSAVYLCASSEAGGYGYTFGSGTRLTVV.

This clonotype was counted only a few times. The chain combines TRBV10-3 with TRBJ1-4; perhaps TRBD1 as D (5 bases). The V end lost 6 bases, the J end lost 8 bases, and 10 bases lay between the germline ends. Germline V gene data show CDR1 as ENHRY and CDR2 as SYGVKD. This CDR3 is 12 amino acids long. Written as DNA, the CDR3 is TGTGCCATCAGCCAGACAGAGGAAAAACTGTTTTTT. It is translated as CAISQTEEKLFF.

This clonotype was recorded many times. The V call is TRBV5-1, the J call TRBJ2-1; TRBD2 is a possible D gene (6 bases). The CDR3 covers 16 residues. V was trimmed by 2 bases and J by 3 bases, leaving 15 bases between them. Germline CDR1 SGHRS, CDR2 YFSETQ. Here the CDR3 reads CASSLTPQGGYNEQFF. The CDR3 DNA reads TGCGCCAGCAGCTTAACACCCCAGGGAGGCTACAATGAGCAGTTCTTC.

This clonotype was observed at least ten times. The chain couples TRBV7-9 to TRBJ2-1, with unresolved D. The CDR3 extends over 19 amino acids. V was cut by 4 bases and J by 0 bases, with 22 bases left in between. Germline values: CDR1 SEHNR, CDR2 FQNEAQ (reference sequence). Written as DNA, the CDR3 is TGTGCCAGCAGCTCACTCTTATACAGCGACCTTAACTCCTACAATGAGCAGTTCTTC. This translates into CASSSLLYSDLNSYNEQFF.

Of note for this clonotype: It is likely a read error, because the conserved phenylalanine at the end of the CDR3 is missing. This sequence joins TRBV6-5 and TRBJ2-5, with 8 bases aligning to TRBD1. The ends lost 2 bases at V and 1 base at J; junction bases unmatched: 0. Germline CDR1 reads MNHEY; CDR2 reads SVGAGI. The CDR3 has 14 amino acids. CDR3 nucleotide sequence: TGTGCCAGCAGTTACGGGACAGGCCAAGAGACCCAGTACCTC. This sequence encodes CASSYGTGQETQYL.

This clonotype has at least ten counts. The CDR3 nucleotides read TGTGCCAGCAGTGAGCTACAAGGGGAGAATGAGCAGTTCTTC. Translation gives CASSELQGENEQFF. The chain recombines TRBV27 with TRBJ2-1; D may be TRBD1 or TRBD2 (5 bases each). CDR3 length: 14 residues. Germline lookup yields CDR1 MNHEY and CDR2 SMNVEV (reference sequence). The V gene lost 5 bases and the J gene lost 7 bases, with 15 bases spanning the gap.

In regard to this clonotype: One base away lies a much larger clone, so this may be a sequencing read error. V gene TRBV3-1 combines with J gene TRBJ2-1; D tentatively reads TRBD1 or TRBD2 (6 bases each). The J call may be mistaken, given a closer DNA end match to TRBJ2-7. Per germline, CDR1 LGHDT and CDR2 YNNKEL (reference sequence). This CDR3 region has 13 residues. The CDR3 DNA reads TGTGCCAGTGGGGCCGGGGGCTACAATGAGCAGTACTTC. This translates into CASGAGGYNEQYF.

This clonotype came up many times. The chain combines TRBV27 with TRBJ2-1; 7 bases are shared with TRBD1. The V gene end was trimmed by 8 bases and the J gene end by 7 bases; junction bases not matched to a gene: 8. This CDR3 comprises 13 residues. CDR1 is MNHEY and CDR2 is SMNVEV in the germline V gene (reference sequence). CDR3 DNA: TGTGCCAGCCGTCTACAGGGGTGGAATGAGCAGTTCTTC. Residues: CASRLQGWNEQFF.

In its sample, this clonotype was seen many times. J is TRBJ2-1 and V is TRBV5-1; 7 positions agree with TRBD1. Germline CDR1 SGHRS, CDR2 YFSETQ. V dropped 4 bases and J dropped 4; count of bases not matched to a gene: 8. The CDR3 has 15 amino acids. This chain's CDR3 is CASSQGGTAYNEQFF. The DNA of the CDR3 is TGCGCCAGCAGCCAGGGTGGGACAGCTTACAATGAGCAGTTCTTC.

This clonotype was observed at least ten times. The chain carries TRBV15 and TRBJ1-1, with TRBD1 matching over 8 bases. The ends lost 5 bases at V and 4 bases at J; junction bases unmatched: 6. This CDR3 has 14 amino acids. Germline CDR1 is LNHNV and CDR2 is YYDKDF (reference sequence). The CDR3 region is CATSSDRGSTEAFF. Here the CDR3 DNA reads TGTGCCACCAGCTCCGACAGGGGCAGCACTGAAGCTTTCTTT.

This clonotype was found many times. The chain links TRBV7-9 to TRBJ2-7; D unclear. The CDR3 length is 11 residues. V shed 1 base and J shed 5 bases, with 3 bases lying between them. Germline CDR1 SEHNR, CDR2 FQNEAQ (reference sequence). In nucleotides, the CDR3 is TGTGCCAGCAGCTTAGACCACGAGCAGTACTTC. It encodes CASSLDHEQYF.